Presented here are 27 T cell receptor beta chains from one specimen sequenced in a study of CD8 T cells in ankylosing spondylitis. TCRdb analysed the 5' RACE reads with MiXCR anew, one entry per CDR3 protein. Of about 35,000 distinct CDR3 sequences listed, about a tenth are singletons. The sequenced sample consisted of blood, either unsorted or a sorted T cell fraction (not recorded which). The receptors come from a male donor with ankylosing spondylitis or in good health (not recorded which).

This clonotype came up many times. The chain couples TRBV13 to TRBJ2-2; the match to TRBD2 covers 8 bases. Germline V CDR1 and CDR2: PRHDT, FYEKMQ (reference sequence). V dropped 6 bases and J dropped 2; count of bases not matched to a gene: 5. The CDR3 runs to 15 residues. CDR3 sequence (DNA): TGTGCCAGCAGAGAACTAGCGGTAAACACCGGGGAGCTGTTTTTT. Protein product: CASRELAVNTGELFF.

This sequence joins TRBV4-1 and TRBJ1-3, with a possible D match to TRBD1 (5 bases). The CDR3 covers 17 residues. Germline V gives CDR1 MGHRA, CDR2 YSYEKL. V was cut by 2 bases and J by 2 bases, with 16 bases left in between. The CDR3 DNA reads TGCGCCAGCAGCCAAACCATAACCCGGGGCGCTGGAAACACCATATATTTT. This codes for CASSQTITRGAGNTIYF.

The CDR3 region has the DNA TGTGCCAGCAGCCCGGACAGTGCAGAGACCCAGTACTTC. This sequence encodes CASSPDSAETQYF. The V and J genes are TRBV2 and TRBJ2-5; D might be TRBD1 (6 bases). The V gene's germline CDR1 is SNHLY and CDR2 FYNNEI. The CDR3 is 13 amino acids. Trimming removed 6 bases from V and 4 bases from J, with 12 bases in between.

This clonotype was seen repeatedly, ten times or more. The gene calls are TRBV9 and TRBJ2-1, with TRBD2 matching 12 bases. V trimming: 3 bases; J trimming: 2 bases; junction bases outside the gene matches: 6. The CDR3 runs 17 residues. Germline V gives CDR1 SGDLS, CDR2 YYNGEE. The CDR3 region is CASSGRLAGDTYNEQFF. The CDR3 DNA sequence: TGTGCCAGCAGCGGAAGACTAGCGGGAGATACCTACAATGAGCAGTTCTTC.

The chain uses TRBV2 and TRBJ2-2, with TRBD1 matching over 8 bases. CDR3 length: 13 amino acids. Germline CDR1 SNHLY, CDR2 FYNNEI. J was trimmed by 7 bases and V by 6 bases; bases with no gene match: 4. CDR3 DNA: TGTGCCAGCAGGCAGACAGGGGTCGGGGAGCTGTTTTTT. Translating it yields CASRQTGVGELFF.

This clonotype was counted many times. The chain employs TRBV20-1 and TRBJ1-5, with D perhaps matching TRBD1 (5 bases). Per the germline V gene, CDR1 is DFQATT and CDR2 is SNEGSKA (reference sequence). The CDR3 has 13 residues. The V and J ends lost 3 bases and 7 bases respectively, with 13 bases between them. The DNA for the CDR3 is TGCAGTGCTAGGGGACCTCATGGGCAGCCCCAGCATTTT. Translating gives CSARGPHGQPQHF.

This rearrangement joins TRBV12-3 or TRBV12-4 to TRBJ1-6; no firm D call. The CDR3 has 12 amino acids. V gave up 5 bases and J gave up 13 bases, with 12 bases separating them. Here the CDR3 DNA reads TGTGCCAGCAGTGTAAGGCCCACTCCCCTCCACTTT. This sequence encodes CASSVRPTPLHF.

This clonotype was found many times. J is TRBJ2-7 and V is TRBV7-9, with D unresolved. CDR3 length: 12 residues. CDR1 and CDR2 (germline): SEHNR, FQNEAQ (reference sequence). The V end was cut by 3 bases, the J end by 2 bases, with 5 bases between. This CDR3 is CASSLHTYEQYF. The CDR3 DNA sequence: TGTGCCAGCAGCTTGCATACCTACGAGCAGTACTTC.

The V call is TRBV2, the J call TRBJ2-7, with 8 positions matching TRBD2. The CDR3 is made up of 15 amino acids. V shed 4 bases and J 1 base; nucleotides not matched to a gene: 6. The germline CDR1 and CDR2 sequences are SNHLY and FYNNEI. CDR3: CASSGLGLASYEQYF. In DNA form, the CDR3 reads TGTGCCAGCAGTGGACTCGGACTAGCTTCCTACGAGCAGTACTTC.

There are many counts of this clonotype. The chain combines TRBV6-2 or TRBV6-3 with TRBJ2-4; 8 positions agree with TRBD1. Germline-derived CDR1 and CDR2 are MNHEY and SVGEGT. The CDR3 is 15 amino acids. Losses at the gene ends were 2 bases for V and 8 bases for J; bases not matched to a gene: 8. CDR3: CASSYDRGPKDIQYF. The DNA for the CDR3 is TGTGCCAGCAGTTACGACAGGGGCCCGAAAGACATTCAGTACTTC.

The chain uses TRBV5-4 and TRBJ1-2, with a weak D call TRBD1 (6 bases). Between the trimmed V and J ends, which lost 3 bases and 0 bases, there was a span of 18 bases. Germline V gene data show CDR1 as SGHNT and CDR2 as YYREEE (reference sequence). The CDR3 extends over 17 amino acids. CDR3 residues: CASSSPVGGHANYGYTF. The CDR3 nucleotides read TGTGCCAGCAGCTCCCCCGTGGGGGGGCACGCTAACTATGGCTACACCTTC.

The CDR3 coding sequence is TGTGCCAGCGGCGGGGTCCCGAACTATGGCTACACCTTC. Encoded protein: CASGGVPNYGYTF. The chain is built from TRBV7-2 and TRBJ1-2; no definite D call. Germline CDR1 reads SGHTA; CDR2 reads FQGNSA. The CDR3 extends over 13 amino acids. The V end lost 8 bases, the J end lost 2 bases, and 12 bases lay between the germline ends.

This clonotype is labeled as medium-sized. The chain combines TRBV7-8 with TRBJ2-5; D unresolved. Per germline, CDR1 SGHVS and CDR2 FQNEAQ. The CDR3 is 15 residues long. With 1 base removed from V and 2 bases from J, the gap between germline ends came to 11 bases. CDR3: CASSLVPQTQETQYF. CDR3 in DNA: TGTGCCAGCAGCTTAGTACCCCAGACTCAAGAGACCCAGTACTTC.

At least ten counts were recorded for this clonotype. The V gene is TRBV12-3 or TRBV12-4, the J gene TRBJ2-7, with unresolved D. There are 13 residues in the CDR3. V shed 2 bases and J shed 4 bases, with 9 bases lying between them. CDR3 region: CASSLNWWYEQYF. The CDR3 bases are TGTGCCAGCAGTTTAAATTGGTGGTACGAGCAGTACTTC.

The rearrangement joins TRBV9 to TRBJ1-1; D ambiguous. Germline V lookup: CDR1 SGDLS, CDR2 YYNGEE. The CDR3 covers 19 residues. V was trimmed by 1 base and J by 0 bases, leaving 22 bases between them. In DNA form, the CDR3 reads TGTGCCAGCAGCGTACAGAAAGGTCTTCAGGCCTACATGAACACTGAAGCTTTCTTT. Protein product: CASSVQKGLQAYMNTEAFF.

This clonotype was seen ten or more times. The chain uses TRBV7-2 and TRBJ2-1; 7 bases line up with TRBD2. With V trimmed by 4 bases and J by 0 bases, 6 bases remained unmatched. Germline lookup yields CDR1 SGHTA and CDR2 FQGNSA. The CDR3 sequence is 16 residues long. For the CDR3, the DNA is TGTGCCAGCAGCTCGCTGGGGGGGAGCTCCTACAATGAGCAGTTCTTC. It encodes CASSSLGGSSYNEQFF.

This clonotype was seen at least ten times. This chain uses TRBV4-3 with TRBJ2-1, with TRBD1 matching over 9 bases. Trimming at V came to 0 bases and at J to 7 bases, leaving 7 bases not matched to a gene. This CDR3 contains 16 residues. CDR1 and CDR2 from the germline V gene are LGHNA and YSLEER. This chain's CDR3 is CASSQDGTGLGNEQFF. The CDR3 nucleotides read TGCGCCAGCAGCCAAGATGGGACAGGGCTTGGGAATGAGCAGTTCTTC.

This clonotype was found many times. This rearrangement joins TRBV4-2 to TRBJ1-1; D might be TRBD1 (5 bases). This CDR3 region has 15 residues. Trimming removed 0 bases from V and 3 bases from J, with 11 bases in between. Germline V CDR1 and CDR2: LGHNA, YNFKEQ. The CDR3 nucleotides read TGTGCCAGCAGCCAAGATATGGACACTGACACTGAAGCTTTCTTT. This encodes CASSQDMDTDTEAFF.

Here the CDR3 reads CASSYQGSNQPQHF. The CDR3 bases are TGTGCCAGCAGTTATCAGGGAAGCAATCAGCCCCAGCATTTT. V gene TRBV6-2 or TRBV6-3 combines with J gene TRBJ1-5; maybe TRBD1 (5 bases). Trimming took off 3 bases at V and 1 base at J, with 7 bases between the two ends. CDR1 MNHEY and CDR2 SVGEGT come from the germline V gene. The CDR3 spans 14 residues.

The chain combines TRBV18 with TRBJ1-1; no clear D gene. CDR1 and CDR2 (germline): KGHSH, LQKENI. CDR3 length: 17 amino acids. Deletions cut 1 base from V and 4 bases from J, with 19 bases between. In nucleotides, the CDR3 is TGTGCCAGCTCACCACTTCCCGGCGGGGATGTGAGCACTGAAGCTTTCTTT. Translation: CASSPLPGGDVSTEAFF.

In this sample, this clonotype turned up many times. The CDR3 DNA is TGCAGCGTCCAAGTGCGGGACACCGGGGAGCTGTTTTTT. Translating gives CSVQVRDTGELFF. V usage is TRBV29-1 and J usage is TRBJ2-2; TRBD2 is a possible D gene (5 bases). This CDR3 contains 13 residues. V lost 6 bases and J 3 bases, leaving 11 bases between the germline ends. CDR1 and CDR2 (germline): SQVTM, ANQGSEA.

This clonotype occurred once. CDR3 sequence (DNA): TGCAGCGTTGAAGGGGGAAATACGGGCACTGAAGCTTTCTTT. Amino acid sequence: CSVEGGNTGTEAFF. V is TRBV29-1 and J is TRBJ1-1; no clear D gene. Between the trimmed V and J ends, which lost 1 base and 4 bases, there was a span of 13 bases. Germline loops: CDR1 SQVTM, CDR2 ANQGSEA. CDR3 length: 14 amino acids.

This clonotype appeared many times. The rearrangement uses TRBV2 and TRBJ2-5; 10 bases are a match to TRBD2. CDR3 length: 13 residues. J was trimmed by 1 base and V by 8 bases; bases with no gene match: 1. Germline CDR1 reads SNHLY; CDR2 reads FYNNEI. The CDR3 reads CASEREGQETQYF. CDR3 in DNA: TGTGCCAGCGAGCGGGAGGGCCAAGAGACCCAGTACTTC.

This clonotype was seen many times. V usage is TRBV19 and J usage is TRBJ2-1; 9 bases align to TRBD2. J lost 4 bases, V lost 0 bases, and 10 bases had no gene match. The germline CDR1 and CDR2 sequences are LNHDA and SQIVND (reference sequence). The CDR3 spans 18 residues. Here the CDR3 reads CASSIDGSGLAGYNEQFF. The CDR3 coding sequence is TGTGCCAGTAGTATAGATGGCTCGGGTCTAGCGGGGTACAATGAGCAGTTCTTC.

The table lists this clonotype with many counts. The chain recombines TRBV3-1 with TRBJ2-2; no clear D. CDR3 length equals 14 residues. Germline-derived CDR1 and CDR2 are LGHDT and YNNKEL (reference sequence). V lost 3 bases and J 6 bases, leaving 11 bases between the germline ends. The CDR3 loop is CASSQGINAGELFF. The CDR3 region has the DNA TGTGCCAGCAGCCAGGGGATCAACGCCGGGGAGCTGTTTTTT.

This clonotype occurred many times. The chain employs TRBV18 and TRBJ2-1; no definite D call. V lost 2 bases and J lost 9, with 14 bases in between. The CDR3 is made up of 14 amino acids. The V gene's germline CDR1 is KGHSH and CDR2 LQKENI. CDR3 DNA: TGTGCCAGCTCACCAACTGTGGAGCCCGGTGAGCAGTTCTTC. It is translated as CASSPTVEPGEQFF.

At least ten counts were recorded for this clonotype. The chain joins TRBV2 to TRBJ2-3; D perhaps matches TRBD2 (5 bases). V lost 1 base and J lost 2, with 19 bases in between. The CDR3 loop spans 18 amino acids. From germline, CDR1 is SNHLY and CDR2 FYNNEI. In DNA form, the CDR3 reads TGTGCCAGCAGTGAAGGTCTCGGAGGCAGACTCTACACAGATACGCAGTATTTT. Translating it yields CASSEGLGGRLYTDTQYF.